The 17 T cell receptor beta chains below come from one sample, sequenced in a study of metastatic and nonmetastatic thyroid tumors. No treatment had been given to any patient before thyroid surgery. TCRdb re-analyzed the PCR reads through MiXCR. The sample shows about 38,000 clones, about 24% of them seen only once. Sample: blood. The receptors come from a female donor with papillary thyroid cancer or a benign thyroid nodule (not recorded which). Some clones in this sample may be carry-over from other donors' samples.

In this sample, this clone turned up a few times. V gene TRBV28 combines with J gene TRBJ2-7, with D perhaps matching TRBD2 (5 bases). CDR3 size: 16 residues. CDR1 and CDR2 from the germline V gene are MDHEN and SYDVKM. The ends were cut back, 2 bases at V and 6 bases at J, with 20 bases in the middle. Here the CDR3 reads CASSLHKTGDLGEQYF. CDR3 sequence (DNA): TGTGCCAGCAGTTTACATAAAACCGGGGATTTGGGCGAGCAGTACTTC.

This clone showed up many times. This chain links TRBV25-1 with TRBJ2-7; D not resolved. The V end lost 6 bases, the J end lost 0 bases, and 12 bases lay between the germline ends. The CDR3 length is 14 residues. Germline CDR1 MGHDK, CDR2 SYGVNS. The CDR3 here is CASRADSDSYEQYF. The CDR3 DNA is TGTGCCAGCAGAGCAGATTCTGACTCCTACGAGCAGTACTTC.

This clone was detected a few times. The chain carries TRBV19 and TRBJ1-1, with D possibly TRBD1 on 5 matching bases. Per germline, CDR1 LNHDA and CDR2 SQIVND (reference sequence). The CDR3 consists of 14 residues. With 6 bases removed from V and 8 bases from J, the gap between germline ends came to 19 bases. CDR3 bases: TGTGCCAGTAGCGAATACGGGGCAGGGCAGGAAGCTTTCTTT. Amino acids: CASSEYGAGQEAFF.

At least ten counts were recorded for this clone. The V gene is TRBV4-2, the J gene TRBJ2-1, with 10 bases aligning to TRBD1. CDR3 length equals 15 residues. Germline V CDR1 and CDR2: LGHNA, YNFKEQ. The J segment lost 9 bases and the V segment lost 3 bases, leaving 8 bases of the junction unmatched. In DNA form, the CDR3 reads TGTGCCAGCAGCCACGGGGACAGGGGTTTAGGTGAGCAGTTCTTC. This translates into CASSHGDRGLGEQFF.

This chain joins TRBV11-2 and TRBJ2-3, with a tentative D call TRBD1 (6 bases). The CDR3 is 17 amino acids. V shed 6 bases and J shed 2 bases, with 21 bases lying between them. Germline V lookup: CDR1 SGHAT, CDR2 FQNNGV. The CDR3 nucleotides are TGTGCCAGCAGTTTCGGCCAGGGGTCTGTGATCACAGATACGCAGTATTTT. Amino acids: CASSFGQGSVITDTQYF.

This clone was counted at least ten times. This chain links TRBV7-7 with TRBJ2-5, with a weak D call TRBD1 (5 bases). V gave up 1 base and J gave up 5 bases, with 14 bases separating them. CDR3 length: 15 residues. Germline CDR1 SSHAT, CDR2 FNYEAQ (reference sequence). CDR3 loop: CASSLGRQILETQYF. CDR3 nucleotide sequence: TGTGCCAGCAGCTTAGGACGACAGATCTTGGAGACCCAGTACTTC.

This clone was seen at least ten times. The chain links TRBV28 to TRBJ1-5; D is undetermined. CDR1 MDHEN and CDR2 SYDVKM come from the germline V gene. This CDR3 is built from 15 residues. V lost 8 bases and J lost 1, with 15 bases in between. CDR3 in amino acids: CASAKAAGSNQPQHF. CDR3 nucleotide sequence: TGTGCCAGCGCCAAGGCAGCGGGCAGCAATCAGCCCCAGCATTTT.

This clone has a count of ten or more. The CDR3 spells CSAREFSQPQHF. CDR3 DNA sequence: TGCAGTGCTAGGGAGTTCAGTCAGCCCCAGCATTTT. V is TRBV20-1 and J is TRBJ1-5; D is ambiguous. This CDR3 spans 12 amino acids. CDR1 and CDR2 (germline): DFQATT, SNEGSKA (reference sequence). With 3 bases removed from V and 6 bases from J, the gap between germline ends came to 9 bases.

V usage is TRBV7-2 and J usage is TRBJ1-1; TRBD1 is a possible D gene (6 bases). Trimming cost V 6 bases and J 13 bases, with 18 bases left between them. CDR1 and CDR2 from the germline V gene are SGHTA and FQGNSA. The CDR3 has 12 amino acids. Here the CDR3 reads CASRQDSFTVFF. CDR3 coding DNA: TGTGCCAGCAGGCAGGACAGTTTTACTGTTTTCTTT.

This clone was detected ten times or more. The chain links TRBV20-1 to TRBJ2-7, with D maybe TRBD2 (5 bases). The CDR3 is 12 amino acids. The V and J ends lost 1 base and 6 bases respectively, with 10 bases between them. The germline V gene encodes CDR1 DFQATT and CDR2 SNEGSKA (reference sequence). CDR3 nucleotide sequence: TGCAGTGCTAGAGGTCGGCGGGCCGAGCAGTACTTC. This sequence encodes CSARGRRAEQYF.

This sequence joins TRBV12-3 or TRBV12-4 and TRBJ1-3; no clear D. V lost 2 bases to trimming and J lost 0 bases, with 2 bases between them. The CDR3 spans 13 residues. The CDR3 spells CASSLHSGNTIYF. CDR3 DNA: TGTGCCAGCAGTTTACACTCTGGAAACACCATATATTTT.

This chain joins TRBV2 and TRBJ2-7, with 9 positions matching TRBD2. CDR3 length: 16 residues. V lost 3 bases, J lost 2 bases, and 8 bases stayed unmatched. Germline-derived CDR1 and CDR2 are SNHLY and FYNNEI. The CDR3 loop is CASSDLGLATPYEQYF. The DNA of the CDR3 is TGTGCCAGCAGTGACCTAGGACTAGCGACACCCTACGAGCAGTACTTC.

In this sample, this clone turned up many times. The chain couples TRBV7-9 to TRBJ2-7; the D gene is possibly TRBD1 (6 bases). The CDR3 loop spans 14 amino acids. Germline CDR1 and CDR2: SEHNR and FQNEAQ (reference sequence). Trimming took 8 bases from V and 2 from J, leaving 16 bases between them. The CDR3: CASGPRDMAYEQYF. The CDR3, as DNA: TGTGCCAGCGGCCCCCGGGACATGGCCTACGAGCAGTACTTC. Full variable domain (outside the CDR3, taken from reference TRBV7-9 and TRBJ2-7): DTGVSQNPRHKITKRGQNVTFRCDPISEHNRLYWYRQTLGQGPEFLTYFQNEAQLEKSRLLSDRFSAERPKGSFSTLEIQRTEQGDSAMYLCASGPRDMAYEQYFGPGTRLTVT.

By its share, this clone is medium-sized. The CDR3 DNA is TGTGCCAGCTCACGACAGAAAAACACCATATATTTT. This gives the protein CASSRQKNTIYF. The chain couples TRBV28 to TRBJ1-3, with TRBD1 as a possible D gene (5 bases). CDR3 length: 12 amino acids. V was clipped by 8 bases and J by 6 bases, with 11 bases between them. Looked up from germline, CDR1 is MDHEN and CDR2 is SYDVKM.

With regard to this clone: One end of the junction varies from germline; a read error may be responsible. V and J are TRBV4-1 and TRBJ2-7; D perhaps matches TRBD1 (6 bases). The CDR3 is 18 residues long. Germline loops: CDR1 MGHRA, CDR2 YSYEKL. CDR3 in amino acids: CASSQVSRGGTQVGEKYF. The CDR3 DNA is TGCGCCAGCAGCCAAGTTTCTAGAGGGGGTACCCAGGTCGGCGAGAAGTACTTC.

This clone was recorded many times. A much bigger clone sits one base away, suggesting this may be a read error. V gene TRBV6-1 combines with J gene TRBJ1-1; D is uncertain. This CDR3 has 14 amino acids. Germline lookup yields CDR1 MNHNS and CDR2 SASEGT. V lost 5 bases and J 0 bases, leaving 10 bases between the germline ends. The CDR3 loop reads CASSSVGLNTEAFF. DNA of the CDR3: TGTGCCAGCAGTTCGGTAGGACTGAACACTGAAGCTTTCTTT.

The chain carries TRBV6-2 or TRBV6-3 and TRBJ1-2, with unresolved D. Trimming cost V 4 bases and J 5 bases, with 8 bases left between them. Germline assignment: CDR1 MNHEY and CDR2 SVGEGT. CDR3 length: 12 amino acids. The CDR3 sequence is CASSSVGYGYTF. The CDR3, as DNA: TGTGCCAGCAGTTCGGTAGGATATGGCTACACCTTC.